This entry is about one T cell receptor beta chain. This entry comes from a study of regulatory T cells in long-lasting Graves disease. Time point in this sample: newly diagnosed GD, antithyroid drugs for less than 3 months. With RNA extracted from PBMCs as input, the TCR library was made. iRepertoire HTBI primers and Arm-PCR of CDR3 regions built TCR beta libraries. A single record per CDR3 protein comes from TCRdb applying MiXCR to the multiplex PCR reads. The repertoire holds over 200,000 distinct CDR3 sequences, with 18% as singletons. This CDR3 region has 14 residues. V lost 5 bases, J lost 4 bases, and 2 bases stayed unmatched. Germline V gives CDR1 LGHDT, CDR2 YNNKEL (reference sequence). These data were likewise used in another study, on T cells in Graves' hyperthyroidism and ophthalmopathy. From that study: Using the HTBI primer set, a first-round RT-PCR was run on the TCR CDR3.

The TCR was taken from a woman in her twenties or thirties with Graves disease. This material consisted of peripheral blood mononuclear cells (PBMCs), taken at new diagnosis, from a patient treated with antithyroid drugs. The genes are TRBV3-1 and TRBJ1-4; 9 bases align to TRBD1. The CDR3 region has the DNA TGTGCCAGCAGCGGGACAGGGTTTAATGAAAAACTGTTTTTT. It specifies CASSGTGFNEKLFF. The full variable domain, completed using reference TRBV3-1 and TRBJ1-4, is DTAVSQTPKYLVTQMGNDKSIKCEQNLGHDTMYWYKQDSKKFLKIMFSYNNKELIINETVPNRFSPKSPDKAHLNLHINSLELGDSAVYFCASSGTGFNEKLFFGSGTQLSVL.